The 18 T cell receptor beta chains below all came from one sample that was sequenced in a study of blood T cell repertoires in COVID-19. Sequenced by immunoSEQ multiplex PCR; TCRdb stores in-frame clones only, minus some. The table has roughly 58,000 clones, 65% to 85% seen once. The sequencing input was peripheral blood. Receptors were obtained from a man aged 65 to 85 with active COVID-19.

For the CDR3, the DNA is TGTGCCAGCAGTGGCCGGGACAGGGGCCTACGGGGGGTCTACGAGCAGTACTTC. Amino acids: CASSGRDRGLRGVYEQYF. The V and J genes are TRBV6-1 and TRBJ2-7, with 10 bases that match TRBD1. V lost 4 bases and J lost 3; bases outside the gene matches: 15. Germline values: CDR1 MNHNS, CDR2 SASEGT. This CDR3 region has 18 residues.

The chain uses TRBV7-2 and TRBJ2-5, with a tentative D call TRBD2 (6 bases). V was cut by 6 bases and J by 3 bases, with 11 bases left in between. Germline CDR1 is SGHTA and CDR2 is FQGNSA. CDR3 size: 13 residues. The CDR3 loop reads CASRRLVEETQYF. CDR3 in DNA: TGTGCCAGCAGGAGACTAGTGGAAGAGACCCAGTACTTC.

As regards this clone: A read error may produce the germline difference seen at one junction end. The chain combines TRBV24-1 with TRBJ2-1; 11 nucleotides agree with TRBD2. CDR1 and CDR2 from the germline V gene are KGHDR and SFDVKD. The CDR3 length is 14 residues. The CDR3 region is CATSDLQPTSGKVF. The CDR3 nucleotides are TGTGCCACCAGTGATTTGCAACCGACTAGCGGGAAGGTCTTC.

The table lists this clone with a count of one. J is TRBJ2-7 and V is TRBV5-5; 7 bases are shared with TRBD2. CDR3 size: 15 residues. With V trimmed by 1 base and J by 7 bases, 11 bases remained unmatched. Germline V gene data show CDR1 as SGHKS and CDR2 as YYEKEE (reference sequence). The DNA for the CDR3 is TGTGCCAGCAGCTTGATCGGGGGGAAAGAGTGGGAGCAGTACTTC. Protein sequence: CASSLIGGKEWEQYF.

The CDR3 loop reads CASSQDNSGAASYEQYF. In nucleotides, the CDR3 is TGTGCCAGCAGCCAAGATAATAGCGGGGCTGCCAGCTACGAGCAGTACTTC. The chain is built from TRBV4-2 and TRBJ2-7, with TRBD2 matching over 8 bases. The CDR3 is 17 residues long. V lost 0 bases, J lost 3 bases, and 10 bases stayed unmatched. In germline, CDR1 is LGHNA, CDR2 YNFKEQ.

The CDR3 is CASSIGGPTYEQFF. The CDR3 nucleotides read TGCGCCAGCAGCATTGGCGGCCCCACGTATGAGCAGTTCTTC. The chain carries TRBV5-1 and TRBJ2-1; D is undetermined. Germline CDR1 SGHRS, CDR2 YFSETQ. The CDR3 covers 14 residues. V was cut by 4 bases and J by 8 bases, with 16 bases left in between.

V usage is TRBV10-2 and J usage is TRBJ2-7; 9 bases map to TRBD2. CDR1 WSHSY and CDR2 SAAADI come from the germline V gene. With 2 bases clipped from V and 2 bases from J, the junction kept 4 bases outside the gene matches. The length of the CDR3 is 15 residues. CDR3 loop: CASSERLAGTYEQYF. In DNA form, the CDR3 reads TGCGCCAGCAGTGAGCGCCTAGCGGGAACCTACGAGCAGTACTTC.

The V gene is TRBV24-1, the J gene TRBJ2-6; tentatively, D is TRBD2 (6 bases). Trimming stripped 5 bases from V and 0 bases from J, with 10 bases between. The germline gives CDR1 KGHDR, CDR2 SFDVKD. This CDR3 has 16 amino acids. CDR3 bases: TGTGCCACCAGTGGGACTACCGGCTCTGGGGCCAACGTCCTGACTTTC. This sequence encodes CATSGTTGSGANVLTF.

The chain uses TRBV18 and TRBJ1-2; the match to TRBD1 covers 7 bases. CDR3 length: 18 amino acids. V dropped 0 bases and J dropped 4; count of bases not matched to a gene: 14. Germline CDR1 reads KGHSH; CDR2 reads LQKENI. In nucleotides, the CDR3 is TGTGCCAGCTCACCACCAGGTGCTCCAGGGGGGTCAACCTATGGCTACACCTTC. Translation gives CASSPPGAPGGSTYGYTF.

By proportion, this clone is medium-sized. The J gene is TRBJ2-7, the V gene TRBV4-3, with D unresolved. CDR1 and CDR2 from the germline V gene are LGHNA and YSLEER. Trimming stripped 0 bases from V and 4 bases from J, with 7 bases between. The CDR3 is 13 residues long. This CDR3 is CASSQEPQYEQYF. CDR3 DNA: TGCGCCAGCAGCCAAGAACCACAATACGAGCAGTACTTC.

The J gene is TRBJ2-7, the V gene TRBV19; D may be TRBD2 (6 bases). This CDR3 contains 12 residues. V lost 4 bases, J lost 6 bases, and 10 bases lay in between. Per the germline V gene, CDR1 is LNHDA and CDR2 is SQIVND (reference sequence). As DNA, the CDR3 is TGTGCCAGTAGTAGCGGGGTAGGCGAGCAGTACTTC. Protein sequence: CASSSGVGEQYF.

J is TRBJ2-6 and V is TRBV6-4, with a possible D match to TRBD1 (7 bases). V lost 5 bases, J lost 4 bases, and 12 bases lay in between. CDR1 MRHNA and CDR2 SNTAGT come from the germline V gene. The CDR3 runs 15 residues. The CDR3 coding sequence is TGTGCCAGCAGTCAGGGGGGTACCGGGGCCAACGTCCTGACTTTC. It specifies CASSQGGTGANVLTF.

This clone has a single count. As DNA, the CDR3 is TGTGCCAGCAGCCAAGATTGGCTAGCGGGACAAACAGCCAAAAACATTCAGTACTTC. It translates to CASSQDWLAGQTAKNIQYF. The chain couples TRBV3-1 (or the pseudogene TRBV3-2) to TRBJ2-4; 9 nucleotides align to TRBD2. The CDR3 spans 19 residues. Germline trimming cut 0 bases from V and 0 bases from J; bases unmatched to any gene: 9. CDR1 and CDR2 from the germline V gene are LGHDT and YNNKEL (reference sequence).

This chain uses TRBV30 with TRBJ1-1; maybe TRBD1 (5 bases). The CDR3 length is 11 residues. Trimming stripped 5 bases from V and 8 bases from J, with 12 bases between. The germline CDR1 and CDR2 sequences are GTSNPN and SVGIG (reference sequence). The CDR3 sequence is CAWVDSTEAFF. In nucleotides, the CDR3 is TGTGCCTGGGTCGACAGTACCGAAGCTTTCTTT.

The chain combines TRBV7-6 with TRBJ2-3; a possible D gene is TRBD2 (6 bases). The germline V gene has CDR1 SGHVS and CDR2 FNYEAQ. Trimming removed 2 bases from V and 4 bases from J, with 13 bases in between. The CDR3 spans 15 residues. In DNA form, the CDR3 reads TGTGCCAGCAGCTTATCACGGGAGACGTCAGATACGCAGTATTTT. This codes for CASSLSRETSDTQYF.

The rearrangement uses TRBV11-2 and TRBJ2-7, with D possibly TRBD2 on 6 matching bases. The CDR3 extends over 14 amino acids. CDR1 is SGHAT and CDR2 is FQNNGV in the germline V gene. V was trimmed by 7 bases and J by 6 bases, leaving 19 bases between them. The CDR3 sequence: CASTQPGARLEQYF. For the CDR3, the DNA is TGTGCCAGCACCCAACCGGGAGCCCGCCTCGAGCAGTACTTC.

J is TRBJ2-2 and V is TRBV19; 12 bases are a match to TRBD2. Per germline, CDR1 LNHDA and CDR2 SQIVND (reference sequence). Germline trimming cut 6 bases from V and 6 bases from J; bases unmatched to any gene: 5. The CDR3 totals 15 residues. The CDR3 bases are TGTGCCAGTAGCCAGGGACTAGCGGGTTCCGGGGAGCTGTTTTTT. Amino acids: CASSQGLAGSGELFF.

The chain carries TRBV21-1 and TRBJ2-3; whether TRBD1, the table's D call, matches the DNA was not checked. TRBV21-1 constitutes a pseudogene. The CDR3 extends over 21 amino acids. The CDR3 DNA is TGTGCCAGCAGCTTCCGAAAGGCCCCGACAGTCGAAGATATCAGCACAGATACGCAGTATTTT. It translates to CASSFRKAPTVEDISTDTQYF.